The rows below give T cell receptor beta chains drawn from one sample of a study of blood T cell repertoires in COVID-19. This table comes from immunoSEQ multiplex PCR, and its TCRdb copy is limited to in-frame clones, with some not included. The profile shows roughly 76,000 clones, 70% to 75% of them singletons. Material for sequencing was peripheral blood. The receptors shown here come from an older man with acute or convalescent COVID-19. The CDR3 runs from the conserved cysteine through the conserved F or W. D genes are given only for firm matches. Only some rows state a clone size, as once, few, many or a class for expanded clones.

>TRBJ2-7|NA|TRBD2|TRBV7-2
CASSLEGRLAGGEQYF
TGTGCCAGCAGCTTAGAGGGTAGGCTAGCGGGGGGCGAGCAGTACTTC
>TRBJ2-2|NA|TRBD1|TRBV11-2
CASSLEGTGVYTGELFF
TGTGCCAGCAGCTTAGAGGGGACAGGGGTCTACACCGGGGAGCTGTTTTTT
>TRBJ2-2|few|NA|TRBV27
CASSTGLANTGELFF
TGTGCCAGCAGTACGGGACTGGCGAACACCGGGGAGCTGTTTTTT
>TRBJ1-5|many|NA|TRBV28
CASSLPHRDQPQHF
TGTGCCAGCAGTTTACCCCACAGGGATCAGCCCCAGCATTTT
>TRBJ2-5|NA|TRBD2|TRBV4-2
CASSSGLAGETQYF
TGTGCCAGCAGCTCAGGACTAGCGGGAGAGACCCAGTACTTC
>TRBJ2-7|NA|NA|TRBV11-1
CASSQQGRGYEQYF
TGTGCCAGCAGCCAACAGGGACGGGGCTACGAGCAGTACTTC
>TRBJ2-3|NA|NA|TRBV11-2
CASSLGHGVTQYF
TGTGCCAGCAGCTTAGGACACGGGGTTACGCAGTATTTT
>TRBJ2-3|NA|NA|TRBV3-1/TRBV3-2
CASSHSPYRGTDTQYF
TGTGCCAGCAGCCACTCACCCTACCGAGGCACAGATACGCAGTATTTT
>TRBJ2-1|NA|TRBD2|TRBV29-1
CSVEVGAGGGNEQFF
TGCAGCGTTGAAGTGGGGGCGGGAGGGGGGAATGAGCAGTTCTTC
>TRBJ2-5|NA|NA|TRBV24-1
CATSDLQAGQETQYF
TGTGCCACCAGTGATTTGCAGGCAGGCCAAGAGACCCAGTACTTC
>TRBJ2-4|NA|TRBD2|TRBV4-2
CASSQESRTSGPLAKNIQYF
TGTGCCAGCAGCCAAGAGAGTAGGACTAGCGGGCCCCTAGCCAAAAACATTCAGTACTTC
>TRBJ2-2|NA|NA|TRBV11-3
CASSHFTGELFF
TGTGCCAGCAGCCACTTCACCGGGGAGCTGTTTTTT
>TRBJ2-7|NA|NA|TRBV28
CASSLQQGTQYF
TGTGCCAGCAGTCTGCAACAGGGCACGCAGTACTTC
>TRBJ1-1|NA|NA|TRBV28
CASIESGALNTEAFF
TGTGCCAGCATTGAATCTGGGGCCTTGAACACTGAAGCTTTCTTT
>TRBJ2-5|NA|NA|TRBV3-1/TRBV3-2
CASSHLTGQETQYF
TGTGCCAGCAGCCACCTGACAGGCCAAGAGACCCAGTACTTC
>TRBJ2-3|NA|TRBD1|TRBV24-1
CATSGGQVFTDTQYF
TGTGCCACCAGTGGGGGACAGGTCTTCACAGATACGCAGTATTTT
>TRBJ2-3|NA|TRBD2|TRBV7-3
CASSPTSGSDTQYF
TGTGCCAGCAGCCCAACTAGCGGGTCAGATACGCAGTATTTT
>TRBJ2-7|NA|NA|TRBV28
CASSSPGILNSYEQYF
TGTGCCAGCAGTTCTCCAGGGATTTTGAACTCCTACGAGCAGTACTTC
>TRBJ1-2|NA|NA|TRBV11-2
CASSPGTANYGYTF
TGTGCCAGCAGCCCAGGGACTGCTAACTATGGCTACACCTTC
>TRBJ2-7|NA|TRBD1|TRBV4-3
CASSQEGTGGYEQYF
TGCGCCAGCAGCCAAGAGGGGACAGGGGGCTACGAGCAGTACTTC
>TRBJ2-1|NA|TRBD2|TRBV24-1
CATSDPMGGVASDEQFF
TGTGCCACCAGTGACCCCATGGGGGGGGTGGCATCCGATGAGCAGTTCTTC
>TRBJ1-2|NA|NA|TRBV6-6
CASSYSRQDYGYTF
TGTGCCAGCAGTTACTCGAGACAGGACTATGGCTACACCTTC
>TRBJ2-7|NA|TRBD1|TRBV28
CASRYHGTGSYEQYF
TGTGCCAGCAGATATCATGGGACAGGCTCCTACGAGCAGTACTTC
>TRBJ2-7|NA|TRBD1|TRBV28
CASSTGTEPYEQYF
TGTGCCAGCAGTACCGGGACAGAACCCTACGAGCAGTACTTC
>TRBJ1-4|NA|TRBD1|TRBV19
CASRQGGEKLFF
TGTGCCAGTCGACAGGGAGGCGAAAAACTGTTTTTT
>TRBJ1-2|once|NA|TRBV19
CASSMKAQGYGYTF
TGTGCCAGTAGTATGAAGGCCCAGGGCTATGGCTACACCTTC
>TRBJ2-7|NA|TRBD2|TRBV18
CASSPLAGVDEQYF
TGTGCCAGCTCACCACTAGCGGGAGTGGACGAGCAGTACTTC
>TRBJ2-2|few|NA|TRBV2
CATSRANTGELFF
TGTGCCACTAGTCGCGCGAACACCGGGGAGCTGTTTTTT
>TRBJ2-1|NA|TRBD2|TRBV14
CASSQDRLAGYNEQFF
TGTGCCAGCAGTCAAGATAGACTAGCGGGATACAATGAGCAGTTCTTC
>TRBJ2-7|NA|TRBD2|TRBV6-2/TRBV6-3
CASSYSKTSGPYEQYF
TGTGCCAGCAGTTACTCGAAAACTAGCGGTCCCTACGAGCAGTACTTC
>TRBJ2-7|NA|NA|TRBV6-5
CASSPQGTYEQYF
TGTGCCAGCAGCCCACAGGGTACCTACGAGCAGTACTTC
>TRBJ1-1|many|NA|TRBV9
CASSVDGATEAFF
TGTGCCAGCAGCGTAGATGGGGCCACTGAAGCTTTCTTT
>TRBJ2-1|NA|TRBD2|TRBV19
CASSLGTSGRFEQFF
TGTGCCAGTAGCCTAGGGACTAGCGGGAGGTTTGAGCAGTTCTTC
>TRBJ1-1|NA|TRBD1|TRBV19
CASSQDRAEAFF
TGTGCCAGTAGTCAAGACAGGGCTGAAGCTTTCTTT
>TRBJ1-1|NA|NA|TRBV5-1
CASSTRGDPNTEAFF
TGCGCCAGCAGCACCCGCGGGGACCCCAACACTGAAGCTTTCTTT
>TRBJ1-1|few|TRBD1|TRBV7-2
CASSPPTGGAVEAFF
TGTGCCAGCAGCCCACCGACAGGGGGCGCGGTTGAAGCTTTCTTT
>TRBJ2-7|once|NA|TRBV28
CASSLWDSYEQYF
TGTGCCAGCAGTTTATGGGACTCGTACGAGCAGTACTTC
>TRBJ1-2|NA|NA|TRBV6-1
CASSESGFPFNYGYTF
TGTGCCAGCAGTGAGTCAGGCTTTCCCTTTAACTATGGCTACACCTTC
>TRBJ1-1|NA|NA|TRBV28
CASSPPGGINTEAFF
TGTGCCAGCAGCCCACCGGGGGGGATAAACACTGAAGCTTTCTTT